This TCR beta chain was recovered during a study of blood T cell repertoires in COVID-19. At the level of the study: Both acute and convalescent COVID-19 samples were obtained from the United States, Italy and Spain.

Here immunoSEQ multiplex PCR was the method, and the copy in TCRdb shows in-frame clones only, minus some. The table has 150,000 to 200,000 clones, 75% to 90% seen once; the top ten hold under 15%. The origin of this receptor is a woman aged 60 to 75 who had recovered from COVID-19. Sequencing input: PBMCs or T cells enriched from blood (not recorded which).

The CDR3 protein is CASSPPERQGDAGNTIYF. The DNA of the CDR3 is TGTGCCAGCAGCCCTCCGGAGAGACAGGGTGACGCTGGAAACACCATATATTTT. V and J are TRBV11-3 and TRBJ1-3; 7 bases match TRBD1. From germline, CDR1 is SGHNT and CDR2 YENEEA. V trimming: 5 bases; J trimming: 2 bases; junction bases outside the gene matches: 15. The CDR3 has 18 amino acids.